Given below is one TCR beta chain in context. Its cognate antigen is unknown. The source of the sample is a study of radiation and T cells in renal cell carcinoma. On the study more broadly: Nephrectomy followed 15 Gy stereotactic body radiation by 4 weeks.

Clones were read by immunoSEQ multiplex PCR, and TCRdb kept only the in-frame ones, dropping some. The sample lists approximately 120,000 clones; roughly four fifths were seen once. Time point defined: baseline pretreatment blood. Stated treatment: 15 Gy SBRT to primary tumor, nephrectomy 4 weeks later. Whole-study findings and limits: In blood, top tumor clones expanded by 2 weeks, shrinking by 4.

This clonotype originated in a woman aged 55-75 years with renal cell carcinoma. This specimen consisted of blood, obtained from a patient whose treatment included radiotherapy and nephrectomy.

In nucleotides, the CDR3 is TGTGCCACCGCGGGGACAGGGTCCTACGAGCAGTACTTC. Translation: CATAGTGSYEQYF. This chain uses TRBV19 with TRBJ2-7, with TRBD1 matching 9 bases. CDR3 size: 13 residues. Losses at the gene ends were 10 bases for V and 1 base for J; bases not matched to a gene: 5. Per the germline V gene, CDR1 is LNHDA and CDR2 is SQIVND (reference sequence).